This passage covers 13 T cell receptor beta chains from one sample sequenced in a study of blood T cells in healthy people across ages. Next came a second PCR, run for about 6 to 12 cycles, which used a sample-barcoded 5' primer along with a J-beta primer mix. TCRdb recomputed calls from the 5' RACE reads with MiXCR, one row per CDR3 protein. Of 600,000 or so distinct CDR3 sequences in the sample, 47% were seen once. Sequenced sample: blood. Every receptor here comes from a man aged 80 or over in good health.

The sample holds a few counts of this clonotype. The V and J genes are TRBV7-2 and TRBJ2-7, with a weak D call TRBD2 (6 bases). The CDR3 is 13 amino acids. The V end lost 5 bases, the J end lost 6 bases, and 14 bases lay between the germline ends. CDR1 and CDR2 (germline): SGHTA, FQGNSA. The CDR3 spells CASSRQLGGEQYF. The CDR3, as DNA: TGTGCCAGCAGCAGGCAGCTGGGGGGCGAGCAGTACTTC.

This rearrangement joins TRBV9 to TRBJ1-6; D is ambiguous. The CDR3 spans 14 residues. Germline loops: CDR1 SGDLS, CDR2 YYNGEE. V lost 4 bases, J lost 7 bases, and 12 bases lay in between. In DNA, the CDR3 is TGTGCCAGCAGCTCCATAAACGGGAATTCACCCCTCCACTTT. Translated: CASSSINGNSPLHF.

This chain joins TRBV7-9 and TRBJ2-1; TRBD2 agrees at 7 bases. The V gene's germline CDR1 is SEHNR and CDR2 FQNEAQ (reference sequence). J lost 1 base, V lost 8 bases, and 17 bases had no gene match. The CDR3 is 18 residues long. CDR3 nucleotide sequence: TGTGCCAGCGGCCCCAGACCGACTAGCCTGAGGTCCTACAATGAGCAGTTCTTC. Translation: CASGPRPTSLRSYNEQFF.

This clonotype was seen ten or more times. The chain is built from TRBV29-1 and TRBJ2-1; a weak D match, TRBD2 (5 bases). This CDR3 has 13 residues. V lost 2 bases and J lost 0, with 5 bases in between. CDR1 is SQVTM, CDR2 ANQGSEA, per germline. In nucleotides, the CDR3 is TGCAGCGTTGAACGGGACTCCTACAATGAGCAGTTCTTC. Translation gives CSVERDSYNEQFF.

This clonotype was seen a few times. The V and J genes are TRBV3-1 and TRBJ1-2, with D tentatively TRBD1 (5 bases). From germline, CDR1 is LGHDT and CDR2 YNNKEL (reference sequence). This CDR3 comprises 14 residues. The V gene lost 4 bases and the J gene lost 3 bases, with 12 bases spanning the gap. CDR3 loop: CASSPRGQDYGYTF. CDR3 nucleotides: TGTGCCAGCAGCCCCAGAGGACAAGACTATGGCTACACCTTC.

This clonotype turned up a few times. The chain combines TRBV9 with TRBJ2-5; no clear D gene. The CDR3 extends over 14 amino acids. CDR1 is SGDLS and CDR2 is YYNGEE in the germline V gene. The ends were cut back, 4 bases at V and 1 base at J, with 11 bases in the middle. CDR3 bases: TGTGCCAGCAGCACCGGGCAGCCCCAAGAGACCCAGTACTTC. Amino acids: CASSTGQPQETQYF.

About this clonotype itself: One end of the junction varies from germline; a read error may be responsible. The chain combines TRBV6-5 with TRBJ2-2; D is ambiguous. The CDR3 contains 14 residues. Germline CDR1 reads MNHEY; CDR2 reads SVGAGI. Here the CDR3 DNA reads TGTGCCGGCAGTTACTATCAGAACACCGGGGAGCTGTTTTTT. This codes for CAGSYYQNTGELFF.

This clonotype was seen only a few times. The V and J genes are TRBV20-1 and TRBJ2-1; D not resolved. Germline-derived CDR1 and CDR2 are DFQATT and SNEGSKA (reference sequence). V lost 5 bases and J 8 bases, leaving 13 bases between the germline ends. The CDR3 loop spans 12 amino acids. CDR3 DNA sequence: TGCAGTGCTTCCCTGCTGAGAGATGAGCAGTTCTTC. Translated, it gives CSASLLRDEQFF.

The chain is built from TRBV24-1 and TRBJ2-1, with 14 bases that match TRBD2. The CDR3 runs to 16 residues. Germline V gene sequence: CDR1 KGHDR, CDR2 SFDVKD. V trimming: 8 bases; J trimming: 8 bases; junction bases outside the gene matches: 10. The CDR3 loop reads CATTRSGLAGADEQFF. The CDR3 DNA reads TGTGCCACCACACGCTCGGGACTAGCGGGAGCGGATGAGCAGTTCTTC.

This clonotype was counted between two and nine times. One end of the junction varies from germline; a read error may be responsible. The V and J genes are TRBV3-1 and TRBJ1-2; no clear D. Per germline, CDR1 LGHDT and CDR2 YNNKEL (reference sequence). This CDR3 region has 12 residues. The CDR3 loop reads CAGSLPGYGYTF. CDR3 DNA: TGTGCCGGCAGCCTGCCGGGATATGGCTACACCTTC. Full variable domain (rest looked up from reference TRBV3-1 and TRBJ1-2): DTAVSQTPKYLVTQMGNDKSIKCEQNLGHDTMYWYKQDSKKFLKIMFSYNNKELIINETVPNRFSPKSPDKAHLNLHINSLELGDSAVYFCAGSLPGYGYTFGSGTRLTVV.

The CDR3 DNA reads TGTGCCAGCACCACCGGGGCCAACGTCCTGACTTTC. As protein: CASTTGANVLTF. The rearrangement links TRBV28 to TRBJ2-6, with D hard to call. This CDR3 has 12 residues. Per the germline V gene, CDR1 is MDHEN and CDR2 is SYDVKM. V was shortened by 7 bases and J by 4 bases, with 5 bases between the two germline ends.

The chain has TRBV7-8 and TRBJ2-7; D is perhaps TRBD1 (6 bases). The CDR3 length is 15 residues. The V end lost 0 bases, the J end lost 4 bases, and 13 bases lay between the germline ends. Germline CDR1 SGHVS, CDR2 FQNEAQ. The CDR3 DNA follows: TGTGCCAGCAGCTTAGCCCCTAGACAGGTTTACGAGCAGTACTTC. Its protein product is CASSLAPRQVYEQYF.

The gene calls are TRBV7-2 and TRBJ1-1; 9 bases map to TRBD1. The CDR3 totals 14 residues. The trim removed 5 bases at V and 11 bases at J, leaving 12 bases unmatched. Germline-derived CDR1 and CDR2 are SGHTA and FQGNSA. CDR3 bases: TGTGCCAGCAGCCCAACAGGGGGCGCGATAGGGGCTTTCTTT. It specifies CASSPTGGAIGAFF.